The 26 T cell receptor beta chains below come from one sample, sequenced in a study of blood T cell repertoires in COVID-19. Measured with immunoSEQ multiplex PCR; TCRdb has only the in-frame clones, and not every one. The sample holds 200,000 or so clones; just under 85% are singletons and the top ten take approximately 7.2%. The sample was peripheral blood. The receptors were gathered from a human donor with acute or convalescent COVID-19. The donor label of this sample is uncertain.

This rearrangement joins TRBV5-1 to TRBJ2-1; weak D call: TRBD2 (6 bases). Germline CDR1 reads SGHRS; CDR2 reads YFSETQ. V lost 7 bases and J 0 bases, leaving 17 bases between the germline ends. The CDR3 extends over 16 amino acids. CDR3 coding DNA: TGCGCCAGCGGGAGGCTAGCGCAAAACTCCTACAATGAGCAGTTCTTC. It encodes CASGRLAQNSYNEQFF.

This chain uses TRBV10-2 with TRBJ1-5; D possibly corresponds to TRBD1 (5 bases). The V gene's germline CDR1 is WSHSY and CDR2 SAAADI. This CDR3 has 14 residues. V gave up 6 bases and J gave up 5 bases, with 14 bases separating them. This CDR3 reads CASSESDKYQPQHF. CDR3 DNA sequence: TGCGCCAGCAGCGAATCGGACAAGTATCAGCCCCAGCATTTT.

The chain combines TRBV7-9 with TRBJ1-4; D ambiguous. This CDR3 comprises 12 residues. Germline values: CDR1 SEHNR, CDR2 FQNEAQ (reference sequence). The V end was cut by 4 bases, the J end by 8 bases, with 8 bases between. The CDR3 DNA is TGTGCCAGCAGCTCGACTGTCGAAAAACTGTTTTTT. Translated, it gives CASSSTVEKLFF.

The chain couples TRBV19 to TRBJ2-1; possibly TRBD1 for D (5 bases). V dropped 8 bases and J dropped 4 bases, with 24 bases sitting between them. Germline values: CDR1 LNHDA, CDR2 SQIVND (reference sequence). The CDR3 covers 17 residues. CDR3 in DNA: TGTGCCAGTCGGTCTAGGGGTAGCCTATGGAGTTACAATGAGCAGTTCTTC. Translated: CASRSRGSLWSYNEQFF.

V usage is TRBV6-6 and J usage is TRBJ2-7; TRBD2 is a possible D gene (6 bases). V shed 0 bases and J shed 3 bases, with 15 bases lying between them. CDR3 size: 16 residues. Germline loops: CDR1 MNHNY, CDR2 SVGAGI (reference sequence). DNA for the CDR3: TGTGCCAGCAGTTACTCTCAGGGAGGCTCTCTCTACGAGCAGTACTTC. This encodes CASSYSQGGSLYEQYF.

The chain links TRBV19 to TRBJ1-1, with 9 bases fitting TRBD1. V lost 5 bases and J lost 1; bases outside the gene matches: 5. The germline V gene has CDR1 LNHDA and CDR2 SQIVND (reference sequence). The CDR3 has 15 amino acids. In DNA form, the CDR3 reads TGTGCCAGTAGTGCCGTGGGACAGGGGAACACTGAAGCTTTCTTT. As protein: CASSAVGQGNTEAFF.

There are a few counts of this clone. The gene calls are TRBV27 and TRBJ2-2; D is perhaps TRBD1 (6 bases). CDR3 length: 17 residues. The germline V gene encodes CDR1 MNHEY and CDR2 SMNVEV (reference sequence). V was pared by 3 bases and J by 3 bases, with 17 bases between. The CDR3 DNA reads TGTGCCAGCAGTTTTTGGGGGACACCCTCTTACACCGGGGAGCTGTTTTTT. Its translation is CASSFWGTPSYTGELFF.

CDR3 sequence reads: CASSLFQTHSGNTIYF. CDR3 bases: TGTGCCAGCAGCTTGTTCCAGACACACTCTGGAAACACCATATATTTT. The rearrangement uses TRBV5-6 and TRBJ1-3; no clear D gene. V was pared by 1 base and J by 0 bases, with 11 bases between. The CDR3 is 16 amino acids. Per germline, CDR1 SGHDT and CDR2 YYEEEE.

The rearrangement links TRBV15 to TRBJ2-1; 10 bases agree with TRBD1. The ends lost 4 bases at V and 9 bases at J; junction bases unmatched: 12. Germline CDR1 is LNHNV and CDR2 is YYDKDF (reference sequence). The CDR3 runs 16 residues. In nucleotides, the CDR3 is TGTGCCACCAGCACAGTCCGGGACAGGGGCTGGAGTGAGCAGTTCTTC. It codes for CATSTVRDRGWSEQFF.

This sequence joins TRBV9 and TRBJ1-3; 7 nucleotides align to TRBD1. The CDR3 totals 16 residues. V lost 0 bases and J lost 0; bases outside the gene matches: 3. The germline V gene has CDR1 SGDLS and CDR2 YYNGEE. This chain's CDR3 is CASSVGDSISGNTIYF. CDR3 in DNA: TGTGCCAGCAGCGTAGGGGACAGCATCTCTGGAAACACCATATATTTT.

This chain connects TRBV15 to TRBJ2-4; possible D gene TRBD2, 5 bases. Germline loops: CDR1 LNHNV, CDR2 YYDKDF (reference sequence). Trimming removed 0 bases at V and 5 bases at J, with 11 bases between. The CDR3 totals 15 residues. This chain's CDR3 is CATSRDWSSENIQYF. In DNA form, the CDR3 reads TGTGCCACCAGCAGAGATTGGAGTAGCGAAAACATTCAGTACTTC.

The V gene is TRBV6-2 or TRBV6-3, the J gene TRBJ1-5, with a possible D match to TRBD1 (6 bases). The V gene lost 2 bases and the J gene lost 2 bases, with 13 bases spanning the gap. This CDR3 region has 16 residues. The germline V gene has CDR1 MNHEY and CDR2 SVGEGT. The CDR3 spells CASSYPTGRGNQPQHF. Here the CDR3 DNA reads TGTGCCAGCAGTTACCCCACAGGGAGAGGCAATCAGCCCCAGCATTTT.

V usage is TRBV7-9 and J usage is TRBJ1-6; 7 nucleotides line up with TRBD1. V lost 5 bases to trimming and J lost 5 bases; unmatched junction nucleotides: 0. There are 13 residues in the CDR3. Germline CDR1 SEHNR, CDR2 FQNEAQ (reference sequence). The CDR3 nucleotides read TGTGCCAGCAGCGGGACAGATAATTCACCCCTCCACTTT. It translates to CASSGTDNSPLHF. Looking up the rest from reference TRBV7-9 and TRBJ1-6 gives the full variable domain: DTGVSQNPRHKITKRGQNVTFRCDPISEHNRLYWYRQTLGQGPEFLTYFQNEAQLEKSRLLSDRFSAERPKGSFSTLEIQRTEQGDSAMYLCASSGTDNSPLHFGNGTRLTVT.

The CDR3 protein is CAISGFNTEAFF. In nucleotides, the CDR3 is TGTGCCATCTCAGGATTTAACACTGAAGCTTTCTTT. The J gene is TRBJ1-1, the V gene TRBV10-3; no reliable D call. CDR3 length: 12 residues. With 8 bases removed from V and 2 bases from J, the gap between germline ends came to 9 bases. The germline V gene has CDR1 ENHRY and CDR2 SYGVKD.

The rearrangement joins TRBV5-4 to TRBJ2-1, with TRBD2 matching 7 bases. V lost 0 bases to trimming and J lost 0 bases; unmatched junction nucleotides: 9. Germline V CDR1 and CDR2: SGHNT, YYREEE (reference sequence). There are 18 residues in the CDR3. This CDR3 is CASSLGGLAESSYNEQFF. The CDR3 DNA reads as TGTGCCAGCAGCTTGGGTGGCCTAGCGGAGAGCTCCTACAATGAGCAGTTCTTC.

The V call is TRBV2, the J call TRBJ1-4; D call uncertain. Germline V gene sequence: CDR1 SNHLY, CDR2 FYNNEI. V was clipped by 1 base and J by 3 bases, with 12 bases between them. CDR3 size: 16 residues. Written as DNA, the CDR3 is TGTGCCAGCAGTGAAGGGCGGAGGCTACCTAATGAAAAACTGTTTTTT. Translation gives CASSEGRRLPNEKLFF.

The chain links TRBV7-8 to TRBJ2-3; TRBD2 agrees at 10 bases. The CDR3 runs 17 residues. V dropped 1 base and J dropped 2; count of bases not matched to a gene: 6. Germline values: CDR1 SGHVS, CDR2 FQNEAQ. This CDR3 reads CASSLGIGLADTDTQYF. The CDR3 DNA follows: TGTGCCAGCAGCTTAGGTATTGGACTAGCGGACACAGATACGCAGTATTTT. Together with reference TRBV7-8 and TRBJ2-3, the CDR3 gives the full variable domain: GAGVSQSPRYKVAKRGQDVALRCDPISGHVSLFWYQQALGQGPEFLTYFQNEAQLDKSGLPSDRFFAERPEGSVSTLKIQRTQQEDSAVYLCASSLGIGLADTDTQYFGPGTRLTVL.

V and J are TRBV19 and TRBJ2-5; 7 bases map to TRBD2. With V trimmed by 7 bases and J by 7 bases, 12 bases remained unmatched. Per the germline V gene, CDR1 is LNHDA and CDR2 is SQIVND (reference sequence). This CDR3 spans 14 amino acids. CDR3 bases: TGTGCCAGTACCCCTGGGGGGGGGTTAGCGACCCAGTACTTC. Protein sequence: CASTPGGGLATQYF.

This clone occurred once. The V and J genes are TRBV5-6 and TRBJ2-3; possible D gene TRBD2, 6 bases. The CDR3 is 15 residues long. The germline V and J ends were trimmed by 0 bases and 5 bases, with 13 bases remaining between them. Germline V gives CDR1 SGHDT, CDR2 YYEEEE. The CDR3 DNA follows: TGTGCCAGCAGCTTGGTGGCGGGGAAAGTAGATACGCAGTATTTT. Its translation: CASSLVAGKVDTQYF.

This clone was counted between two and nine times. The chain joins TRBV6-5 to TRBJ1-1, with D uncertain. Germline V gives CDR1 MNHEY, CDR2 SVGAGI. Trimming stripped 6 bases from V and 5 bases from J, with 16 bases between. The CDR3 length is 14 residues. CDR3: CASSRGEGLTEAFF. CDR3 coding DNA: TGTGCCAGCAGCCGCGGGGAGGGTTTGACTGAAGCTTTCTTT.

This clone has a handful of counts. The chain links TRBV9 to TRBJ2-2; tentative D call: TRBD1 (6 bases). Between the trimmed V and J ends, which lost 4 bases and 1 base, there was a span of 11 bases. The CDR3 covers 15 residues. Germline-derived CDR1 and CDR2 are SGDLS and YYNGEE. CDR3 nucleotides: TGTGCCAGCAGCTACAGGGAGAGGAACACCGGGGAGCTGTTTTTT. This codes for CASSYRERNTGELFF.

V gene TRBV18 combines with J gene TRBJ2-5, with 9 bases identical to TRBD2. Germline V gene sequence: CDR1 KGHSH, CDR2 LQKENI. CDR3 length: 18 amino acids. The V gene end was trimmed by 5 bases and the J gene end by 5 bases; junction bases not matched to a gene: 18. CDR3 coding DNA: TGTGCCAGCTCAGCGCGATTTAGCGGGAGACGGGTCTCGGAGACCCAGTACTTC. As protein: CASSARFSGRRVSETQYF.

Written as DNA, the CDR3 is TGTGCCAGCAGCTTGAGGGGACAGGGTAGGATCTACAATGAGCAGTTCTTC. Protein sequence: CASSLRGQGRIYNEQFF. V gene TRBV5-6 combines with J gene TRBJ2-1; 9 bases map to TRBD1. Germline V gives CDR1 SGHDT, CDR2 YYEEEE. Trimming cost V 1 base and J 3 bases; bases outside gene matches: 8. This CDR3 is built from 17 residues.

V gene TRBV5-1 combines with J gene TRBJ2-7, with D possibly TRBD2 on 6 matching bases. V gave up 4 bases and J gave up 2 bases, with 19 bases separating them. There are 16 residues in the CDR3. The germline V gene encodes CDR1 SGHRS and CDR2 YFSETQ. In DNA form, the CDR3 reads TGCGCCAGCAGCGGATCGGGACTCCCTTGGGCCTACGAGCAGTACTTC. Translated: CASSGSGLPWAYEQYF.

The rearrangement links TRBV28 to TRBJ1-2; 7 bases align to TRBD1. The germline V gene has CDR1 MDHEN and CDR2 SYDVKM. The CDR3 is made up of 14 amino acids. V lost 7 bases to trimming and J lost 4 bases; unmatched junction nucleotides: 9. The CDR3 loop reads CASIPGTAFYGYTF. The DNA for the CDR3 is TGTGCCAGCATCCCCGGGACAGCCTTCTATGGCTACACCTTC.

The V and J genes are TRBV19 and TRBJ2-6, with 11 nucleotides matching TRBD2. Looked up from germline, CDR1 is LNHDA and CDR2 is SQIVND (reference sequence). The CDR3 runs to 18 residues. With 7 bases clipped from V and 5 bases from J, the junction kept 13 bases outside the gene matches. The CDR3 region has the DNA TGTGCCAGTAAACGAGGTAAACTAGCGGGAGAGAGGGCCAACGTCCTGACTTTC. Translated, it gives CASKRGKLAGERANVLTF.